This entry lists 10 T cell receptor beta chains sequenced from one sample in a study of Graves' ophthalmopathy and Graves' hyperthyroidism. TCR beta CDR3 regions were amplified from RNA transcripts. Investigators did first-round RT-PCR with HTBI primers, then second-round multiplex PCR. TCRdb reprocessed the multiplex PCR reads with MiXCR, giving one entry per CDR3 protein. The table records hundreds of thousands of distinct CDR3 sequences, just over 40% of them present only once. Sequences were obtained from peripheral blood. These receptor sequences come from an adult man with Graves' ophthalmopathy.

CDR3 coding DNA: TGTGCCAGCACCCACCCCACCGAGGACGTGGAGCTGTTTTTT. Translation: CASTHPTEDVELFF. The rearrangement links TRBV7-9 to TRBJ2-2; D not resolved. V lost 7 bases, J lost 10 bases, and 19 bases lay in between. The V gene's germline CDR1 is SEHNR and CDR2 FQNEAQ (reference sequence). The length of the CDR3 is 14 residues.

The J gene is TRBJ1-5, the V gene TRBV7-2, with TRBD1 matching over 11 bases. Losses at the gene ends were 5 bases for V and 11 bases for J; bases not matched to a gene: 11. There are 15 residues in the CDR3. Germline-derived CDR1 and CDR2 are SGHTA and FQGNSA. CDR3 in amino acids: CASSRTGGQGETQHF. The CDR3 coding sequence is TGTGCCAGCAGCCGGACAGGGGGCCAAGGGGAGACCCAGCATTTT.

This clonotype was observed a few times. The chain links TRBV4-2 to TRBJ2-5; D is unresolved. Trimming removed 0 bases from V and 5 bases from J, with 7 bases in between. The CDR3 totals 13 residues. Per the germline V gene, CDR1 is LGHNA and CDR2 is YNFKEQ. The CDR3 bases are TGTGCCAGCAGCCAAGATTACCGTGAGACCCAGTACTTC. Its translation: CASSQDYRETQYF.

This clonotype showed up just once. The rearrangement uses TRBV11-2 and TRBJ2-3; 12 bases are shared with TRBD2. CDR1 and CDR2 from the germline V gene are SGHAT and FQNNGV. This CDR3 contains 17 residues. J was trimmed by 0 bases and V by 8 bases; bases with no gene match: 9. The CDR3 sequence: CASGGLAGFSSTDTQYF. DNA of the CDR3: TGTGCCAGCGGCGGACTAGCGGGGTTTTCTAGCACAGATACGCAGTATTTT. Supplemented by reference TRBV11-2 and TRBJ2-3, the full variable domain reads EAGVAQSPRYKIIEKRQSVAFWCNPISGHATLYWYQQILGQGPKLLIQFQNNGVVDDSQLPKDRFSAERLKGVDSTLKIQPAKLEDSAVYLCASGGLAGFSSTDTQYFGPGTRLTVL.

The V call is TRBV6-1, the J call TRBJ2-7, with 7 bases that match TRBD1. This CDR3 has 14 residues. Germline V gene data show CDR1 as MNHNS and CDR2 as SASEGT. J lost 3 bases, V lost 5 bases, and 7 bases had no gene match. The CDR3, as DNA: TGTGCCAGCAGTCAGGGGGACATTATCTACGAGCAGTACTTC. This encodes CASSQGDIIYEQYF.

The chain uses TRBV7-9 and TRBJ1-4; D unclear. The CDR3 length is 13 residues. Germline CDR1 SEHNR, CDR2 FQNEAQ (reference sequence). V lost 0 bases and J lost 6, with 5 bases in between. The CDR3 region is CASSLAVDEKLFF. CDR3 DNA sequence: TGTGCCAGCAGCTTAGCGGTGGATGAAAAACTGTTTTTT.

This clonotype was seen a handful of times. V usage is TRBV6-6 and J usage is TRBJ2-6; D is uncertain. Germline V gene data show CDR1 as MNHNY and CDR2 as SVGAGI (reference sequence). This CDR3 has 16 residues. V gave up 6 bases and J gave up 0 bases, with 12 bases separating them. The CDR3 protein is CASRGRHNSGANVLTF. CDR3 in DNA: TGTGCCAGCAGGGGAAGACACAACTCTGGGGCCAACGTCCTGACTTTC.

Ten or more counts support this clonotype. The V and J genes are TRBV29-1 and TRBJ2-6; 10 nucleotides match TRBD1. This CDR3 spans 16 amino acids. Germline trimming cut 6 bases from V and 0 bases from J; bases unmatched to any gene: 5. Germline-derived CDR1 and CDR2 are SQVTM and ANQGSEA. The CDR3 nucleotides are TGCAGCGTCGAGACAGGGGGCCCCTCTGGGGCCAACGTCCTGACTTTC. The encoded protein is CSVETGGPSGANVLTF.

The sample holds many counts of this clonotype. The genes are TRBV29-1 and TRBJ1-1; the D is unclear. Germline CDR1 SQVTM, CDR2 ANQGSEA. This CDR3 has 12 residues. Trimming removed 5 bases from V and 3 bases from J, with 10 bases in between. CDR3 amino acids: CSVPGGHTEAFF. The DNA for the CDR3 is TGCAGCGTTCCAGGAGGGCACACTGAAGCTTTCTTT. The full variable domain, rest sourced from reference TRBV29-1 and TRBJ1-1, is SAVISQKPSRDICQRGTSLTIQCQVDSQVTMMFWYRQQPGQSLTLIATANQGSEATYESGFVIDKFPISRPNLTFSTLTVSNMSPEDSSIYLCSVPGGHTEAFFGQGTRLTVV.

Written as DNA, the CDR3 is TGTGCCAGCTCACCACCCTCAACTAGATATGGCTACACCTTC. This sequence encodes CASSPPSTRYGYTF. The chain links TRBV2 to TRBJ1-2, with D hard to call. Trimming removed 8 bases from V and 5 bases from J, with 18 bases in between. The CDR3 is made up of 14 amino acids. CDR1 and CDR2 from the germline V gene are SNHLY and FYNNEI.